This T cell receptor beta chain was sequenced in a study of blood T cell repertoires in COVID-19. On the study more broadly: Sources were T cells, B-cell-depleted T cells, or PBMCs; the material itself was cDNA or gDNA.

V lost 6 bases, J lost 1 base, and 8 bases stayed unmatched. The CDR3 totals 16 residues. Germline V gene data show CDR1 as SNHLY and CDR2 as FYNNEI. Seattle's cohort entered during active infection and was followed longitudinally. As originally analysed: Reference gene primer amplification gave estimated nucleated cell counts. Assay: immunoSEQ multiplex PCR; the TCRdb copy retains only in-frame clones and omits some. That table furnishes V, J and clone size, whereas the DNA furnished D and trimming. The table lists around 320,000 clones, around nine tenths of them singletons. The receptor was derived from a woman aged 25-40 years with COVID-19, enrolled during active disease. The J gene is TRBJ2-2, the V gene TRBV2; 7 nucleotides align to TRBD1. The source material was peripheral blood. The CDR3 DNA follows: TGTGCCAGCAGGAAAGACAGGGTCGAGAACACCGGGGAGCTGTTTTTT. It is translated as CASRKDRVENTGELFF. The full variable domain, in which reference TRBV2 and TRBJ2-2 provide the parts outside the CDR3, is EPEVTQTPSHQVTQMGQEVILRCVPISNHLYFYWYRQILGQKVEFLVSFYNNEISEKSEIFDDQFSVERPDGSNFTLKIRSTKLEDSAMYFCASRKDRVENTGELFFGEGSRLTVL.